Following are 32 T cell receptor beta chains from one sample sequenced in a study of regulatory T cells in long-lasting Graves disease. This sample's time point: newly diagnosed GD, antithyroid drugs for less than 3 months. Preparation of the TCR library used RNA extracted from PBMCs. Through Arm-PCR of CDR3 regions and iRepertoire HTBI primers, TCR beta libraries were built. TCRdb independently ran MiXCR on the multiplex PCR reads; one entry per CDR3 protein. The sample carries 400,000 to 450,000 distinct CDR3 sequences, just under 15% recorded once. These data were likewise used in another study, on T cells in Graves' hyperthyroidism and ophthalmopathy.

Sequenced here: peripheral blood mononuclear cells (PBMCs), sampled at new diagnosis, from a patient treated with antithyroid drugs. The receptors originated from a woman aged 25 to 39 with Graves disease.

Worth noting for this clonotype: A much larger clone differs by one base, so this may be a read error. The V gene is TRBV30, the J gene TRBJ1-1; D gene ambiguous. CDR1 GTSNPN and CDR2 SVGIG come from the germline V gene (reference sequence). Trimming removed 0 bases from V and 3 bases from J, with 8 bases in between. The CDR3 is made up of 13 amino acids. DNA for the CDR3: TGTGCCTGGAGTGTACTGGGAGACACTGAAGCTTTCTTT. It is translated as CAWSVLGDTEAFF.

The chain couples TRBV19 to TRBJ2-7; possibly TRBD1 or TRBD2 for D (5 bases each). With 8 bases removed from V and 3 bases from J, the gap between germline ends came to 8 bases. CDR3 size: 11 residues. Germline assignment: CDR1 LNHDA and CDR2 SQIVND (reference sequence). The CDR3 region has the DNA TGTGCCAGTGGGGGTATCTACGAGCAGTACTTC. It yields the protein CASGGIYEQYF. Drawing the rest from reference TRBV19 and TRBJ2-7, the complete variable domain is DGGITQSPKYLFRKEGQNVTLSCEQNLNHDAMYWYRQDPGQGLRLIYYSQIVNDFQKGDIAEGYSVSREKKESFPLTVTSAQKNPTAFYLCASGGIYEQYFGPGTRLTVT.

The chain employs TRBV20-1 and TRBJ1-2; D ambiguous. This CDR3 is built from 11 residues. Trimming took off 4 bases at V and 5 bases at J, with 8 bases between the two ends. Germline V gives CDR1 DFQATT, CDR2 SNEGSKA (reference sequence). In DNA form, the CDR3 reads TGCAGTGCTAACTATAAGTATGGCTACACCTTC. Translation: CSANYKYGYTF.

This clonotype was seen at least ten times. This chain joins TRBV7-3 and TRBJ2-5, with 8 nucleotides matching TRBD1. The CDR3 spans 13 residues. V trimming: 5 bases; J trimming: 4 bases; junction bases outside the gene matches: 3. Germline V gene lookup returns CDR1 SGHTA and CDR2 FQGTGA. Here the CDR3 reads CASSPTGGETQYF. DNA for the CDR3: TGTGCCAGCAGCCCAACAGGGGGAGAGACCCAGTACTTC. Filled out from reference TRBV7-3 and TRBJ2-5, the complete variable domain reads GAGVSQTPSNKVTEKGKYVELRCDPISGHTALYWYRQSLGQGPEFLIYFQGTGAADDSGLPNDRFFAVRPEGSVSTLKIQRTERGDSAVYLCASSPTGGETQYFGPGTRLLVL.

This clonotype showed up many times. The chain joins TRBV30 to TRBJ2-7, with D possibly TRBD2 on 5 matching bases. The CDR3 contains 13 residues. The V end lost 3 bases, the J end lost 2 bases, and 11 bases lay between the germline ends. Germline CDR1 is GTSNPN and CDR2 is SVGIG (reference sequence). CDR3 DNA: TGTGCCTGGAGCCACGAGGGCCCCTACGAGCAGTACTTC. Protein product: CAWSHEGPYEQYF.

Only a few counts were recorded for this clonotype. J is TRBJ1-1 and V is TRBV7-9, with 7 bases fitting TRBD1. The CDR3 has 14 residues. The ends lost 5 bases at V and 2 bases at J; junction bases unmatched: 5. Per the germline V gene, CDR1 is SEHNR and CDR2 is FQNEAQ (reference sequence). CDR3 region: CASSKGQINTEAFF. For the CDR3, the DNA is TGTGCCAGCAGCAAGGGACAGATTAACACTGAAGCTTTCTTT.

This clonotype was seen more than once but under ten times. This chain links TRBV29-1 with TRBJ2-7, with D perhaps TRBD1 (6 bases). The CDR3 length is 13 residues. Germline CDR1 and CDR2: SQVTM and ANQGSEA. The V and J ends lost 1 base and 9 bases respectively, with 16 bases between them. CDR3 loop: CSVEVGTGYRQYF. DNA of the CDR3: TGCAGCGTTGAAGTGGGTACAGGGTATCGGCAGTACTTC.

At least ten counts were recorded for this clonotype. The CDR3 nucleotides are TGTGCCAGCAGTTCCAGCACAGATACGCAGTATTTT. Protein product: CASSSSTDTQYF. The gene calls are TRBV12-3 or TRBV12-4 and TRBJ2-3; D is ambiguous. The V end lost 4 bases, the J end lost 0 bases, and 2 bases lay between the germline ends. This CDR3 comprises 12 residues.

This clonotype occurred many times. The chain carries TRBV12-3 or TRBV12-4 and TRBJ2-7, with TRBD1 matching 9 bases. This CDR3 is built from 13 residues. V lost 7 bases to trimming and J lost 6 bases; unmatched junction nucleotides: 7. The CDR3: CASTPGTGIEQYF. The CDR3, as DNA: TGTGCCAGCACCCCTGGGACAGGGATCGAGCAGTACTTC.

The rearrangement uses TRBV10-3 and TRBJ1-1; perhaps TRBD1 as D (6 bases). The germline V and J ends were trimmed by 10 bases and 1 base, with 10 bases remaining between them. CDR3 length: 12 residues. In germline, CDR1 is ENHRY, CDR2 SYGVKD. The CDR3 sequence is CASWGANTEAFF. In DNA form, the CDR3 reads TGTGCCAGCTGGGGGGCGAACACTGAAGCTTTCTTT.

In this sample, this clonotype turned up many times. The chain links TRBV11-2 to TRBJ1-3, with D unresolved. The V end was cut by 3 bases, the J end by 2 bases, with 8 bases between. Germline values: CDR1 SGHAT, CDR2 FQNNGV. The CDR3 sequence is 14 residues long. Here the CDR3 reads CASSFGEAGNTIYF. CDR3 sequence (DNA): TGTGCCAGCAGCTTCGGGGAAGCTGGAAACACCATATATTTT.

In this sample, this clonotype turned up many times. J is TRBJ2-7 and V is TRBV4-1; perhaps TRBD1 as D (6 bases). V was clipped by 4 bases and J by 2 bases, with 21 bases between them. The CDR3 has 17 residues. Germline CDR1 is MGHRA and CDR2 is YSYEKL. CDR3 DNA: TGCGCCAGCAGCCCCAAGAGAGGCGACAGGTCTCCCTACGAGCAGTACTTC. Translated, it gives CASSPKRGDRSPYEQYF.

This clonotype was found many times. J is TRBJ1-1 and V is TRBV12-3 or TRBV12-4, with TRBD1 matching 10 bases. There are 14 residues in the CDR3. The junction had 3 bases not matched to a gene; V was cut back by 4 bases and J by 4 bases. The CDR3 region is CASSSDRGGTEAFF. Written as DNA, the CDR3 is TGTGCCAGCAGTTCGGACAGGGGGGGCACTGAAGCTTTCTTT.

This clonotype was recorded many times. V usage is TRBV20-1 and J usage is TRBJ1-2; the D is unclear. Germline lookup yields CDR1 DFQATT and CDR2 SNEGSKA (reference sequence). The CDR3 is 13 amino acids. With 0 bases removed from V and 7 bases from J, the gap between germline ends came to 12 bases. The CDR3 region has the DNA TGCAGTGCTAGAGATAATTTACTCTCTGGCTACACCTTC. Its translation is CSARDNLLSGYTF.

This clonotype was detected many times. The chain links TRBV30 to TRBJ2-2; 7 nucleotides line up with TRBD1. Germline V gene lookup returns CDR1 GTSNPN and CDR2 SVGIG (reference sequence). The CDR3 spans 15 residues. Unmatched junction bases numbered 6, after V lost 2 bases and J lost 3 bases. CDR3 sequence (DNA): TGTGCCTGGAGTCCTCCCGACAGGGACACCGGGGAGCTGTTTTTT. Translated, it gives CAWSPPDRDTGELFF.

This clonotype was counted at least ten times. The V call is TRBV28, the J call TRBJ2-5; 9 bases fit TRBD1. CDR3 length: 16 residues. Per germline, CDR1 MDHEN and CDR2 SYDVKM. The V gene end was trimmed by 5 bases and the J gene end by 6 bases; junction bases not matched to a gene: 13. The CDR3 coding sequence is TGTGCCAGCAGTAATCTAAAGGACAGGGGCGGGAAGACCCAGTACTTC. Its translation is CASSNLKDRGGKTQYF.

This sequence joins TRBV5-1 and TRBJ2-2; D gene unclear. The germline V gene encodes CDR1 SGHRS and CDR2 YFSETQ. The CDR3 consists of 14 residues. V was shortened by 2 bases and J by 6 bases, with 11 bases between the two germline ends. CDR3 region: CASSFGPQPGELFF. CDR3 in DNA: TGCGCCAGCAGCTTTGGGCCCCAACCCGGGGAGCTGTTTTTT.

Worth noting for this clonotype: A much bigger clone sits one base away, suggesting this may be a read error. Without the conserved terminal phenylalanine or tryptophan, this CDR3 likely stems from a read error. This chain links TRBV12-3 or TRBV12-4 with TRBJ1-5; D gene unclear. The length of the CDR3 is 14 residues. Trimming left V 2 bases short and J 7 bases short, with 12 bases between. The CDR3 nucleotides read TGTGCCAGCAGTTTAATCGACAAAGGACAGCCCCAGCATTCT. Translation: CASSLIDKGQPQHS.

This clonotype was picked up many times. The chain recombines TRBV12-5 with TRBJ2-1; maybe TRBD2 (6 bases). Germline CDR1 is LGHNT and CDR2 is FRNRAP. CDR3 length equals 13 residues. The V end was cut by 6 bases, the J end by 8 bases, with 14 bases between. CDR3 loop: CASGNSGAHEQFF. The DNA of the CDR3 is TGTGCTAGTGGAAATAGCGGAGCCCATGAGCAGTTCTTC.

This clonotype was picked up many times. The chain recombines TRBV30 with TRBJ2-2; 9 nucleotides agree with TRBD1. Trimming removed 7 bases from V and 3 bases from J; junction bases left unmatched: 12. Germline-derived CDR1 and CDR2 are GTSNPN and SVGIG (reference sequence). This CDR3 spans 16 amino acids. CDR3 in amino acids: CAYPGQGFGDTGELFF. The CDR3 DNA sequence: TGTGCCTATCCGGGACAGGGTTTCGGGGACACCGGGGAGCTGTTTTTT.

This clonotype was counted many times. The V call is TRBV6-1, the J call TRBJ2-1; TRBD1 might be the D (5 bases). The germline V gene encodes CDR1 MNHNS and CDR2 SASEGT. The CDR3 runs to 14 residues. V shed 8 bases and J shed 9 bases, with 20 bases lying between them. CDR3 coding DNA: TGTGCCAGCCAAGTGAACCTGGACACACTTGAGCAGTTCTTC. Its translation: CASQVNLDTLEQFF.

This clonotype was counted many times. J is TRBJ2-3 and V is TRBV20-1; 7 bases match TRBD2. V shed 0 bases and J 0 bases; nucleotides not matched to a gene: 3. The length of the CDR3 is 15 residues. Germline CDR1 is DFQATT and CDR2 is SNEGSKA (reference sequence). The CDR3 loop reads CSARDLAVSTDTQYF. CDR3 DNA sequence: TGCAGTGCTAGAGATCTAGCGGTTAGCACAGATACGCAGTATTTT.

In this sample, this clonotype turned up a few times. V and J are TRBV12-3 or TRBV12-4 and TRBJ2-2; D ambiguous. V shed 6 bases and J shed 4 bases, with 6 bases lying between them. The CDR3 is 12 residues long. The DNA for the CDR3 is TGTGCCAGCAGAAGGCCCACCGGGGAGCTGTTTTTT. Its protein product is CASRRPTGELFF.

The chain combines TRBV5-1 with TRBJ2-3; 9 bases agree with TRBD2. V dropped 4 bases and J dropped 0; count of bases not matched to a gene: 15. The germline V gene encodes CDR1 SGHRS and CDR2 YFSETQ. CDR3 length: 19 amino acids. The DNA of the CDR3 is TGCGCCAGCAGCCGTTGGCCCTCCTCTAGCGGGGCTAGCACAGATACGCAGTATTTT. It is translated as CASSRWPSSSGASTDTQYF.

Only a few counts were recorded for this clonotype. This chain uses TRBV14 with TRBJ1-2; 9 positions agree with TRBD1. Trimming removed 4 bases from V and 2 bases from J; junction bases left unmatched: 8. CDR1 is SGHDN, CDR2 FVKESK, per germline. CDR3 size: 16 residues. DNA of the CDR3: TGTGCCAGCAGCCTCCTAGGCGGGACAGGGAACTATGGCTACACCTTC. Protein sequence: CASSLLGGTGNYGYTF.

The chain joins TRBV2 to TRBJ1-4, with D perhaps matching TRBD1 (5 bases). Germline V gives CDR1 SNHLY, CDR2 FYNNEI. V was pared by 6 bases and J by 8 bases, with 31 bases between. The CDR3 length is 19 residues. CDR3 loop: CASRGVIGRNKRFPEKLFF. In DNA, the CDR3 is TGTGCCAGCAGGGGGGTTATCGGCCGCAATAAAAGGTTTCCCGAAAAACTGTTTTTT.

The table lists this clonotype with a few counts. CDR3 amino acids: CSASLGGISNQPQHF. In DNA, the CDR3 is TGCAGCGCCTCCCTGGGGGGAATTAGCAATCAGCCCCAGCATTTT. This chain connects TRBV29-1 to TRBJ1-5; tentatively, D is TRBD1 (5 bases). The CDR3 is made up of 15 amino acids. V was shortened by 7 bases and J by 0 bases, with 16 bases between the two germline ends. CDR1 and CDR2 from the germline V gene are SQVTM and ANQGSEA.

Comments on this clonotype: One base away lies a much larger clone, so this may be a sequencing read error. The rearrangement links TRBV6-5 to TRBJ2-1; 9 bases match TRBD2. The CDR3 loop spans 17 amino acids. CDR1 MNHEY and CDR2 SVGAGI come from the germline V gene. The CDR3 loop reads CASSYSPQGLAYNGQFF. The CDR3, as DNA: TGTGCCAGCAGCTACTCCCCGCAAGGACTAGCGTACAATGGGCAGTTCTTC.

The table lists this clonotype with many counts. The CDR3 here is CASSLTKQDTQYF. CDR3 coding DNA: TGTGCCAGCAGCTTAACGAAGCAAGATACGCAGTATTTT. This sequence joins TRBV7-3 and TRBJ2-3; D is uncertain. The CDR3 is 13 residues long. The V and J ends lost 0 bases and 5 bases respectively, with 6 bases between them. Germline loops: CDR1 SGHTA, CDR2 FQGTGA.

This clonotype turned up a few times. V gene TRBV5-1 combines with J gene TRBJ2-1, with D perhaps TRBD1 or TRBD2 (5 bases each). The CDR3 loop spans 17 amino acids. In germline, CDR1 is SGHRS, CDR2 YFSETQ. V was shortened by 2 bases and J by 2 bases, with 17 bases between the two germline ends. The DNA of the CDR3 is TGCGCCAGCAGCTTCGGGACCTTAACAGGAACCTACAATGAGCAGTTCTTC. Protein product: CASSFGTLTGTYNEQFF.

In this sample, this clonotype turned up many times. This sequence joins TRBV29-1 and TRBJ2-5, with 10 bases matching TRBD1. The V segment lost 5 bases and the J segment 1 base; nucleotides outside the gene matches: 1. The CDR3 contains 13 residues. The germline CDR1 and CDR2 sequences are SQVTM and ANQGSEA. The CDR3 nucleotides read TGCAGCGTTCGACAGGGGGCCCAAGAGACCCAGTACTTC. Amino acids: CSVRQGAQETQYF.

V gene TRBV6-2 or TRBV6-3 combines with J gene TRBJ1-5, with D unresolved. The V and J ends lost 8 bases and 0 bases respectively, with 23 bases between them. CDR3 length: 18 residues. The germline CDR1 and CDR2 sequences are MNHEY and SVGEGT. Written as DNA, the CDR3 is TGTGCCAGCCGGACTATGGTAGGAACTGCCTATAGCAATCAGCCCCAGCATTTT. Its protein is CASRTMVGTAYSNQPQHF.